One T cell receptor beta chain is described in this entry. Expressed TCRB transcripts were sequenced after all isolated RNA was converted to cDNA. Some clones are missing from TCRdb's copy, which holds only in-frame ones; the method was immunoSEQ multiplex PCR. Seen here are hundreds of thousands of clones, around 12% observed once, and the top ten hold approximately 0.015%. The data were taken from a study of beta chain features in type 1 diabetes. This CDR3 region has 14 residues. CDR1 is SGHNT, CDR2 YYREEE, per germline (reference sequence). The V end lost 4 bases, the J end lost 1 base, and 11 bases lay between the germline ends.

The receptor comes from a man between 18 and 35 years old in good health. The chain recombines TRBV5-4 with TRBJ1-1, with a tentative D call TRBD1 (6 bases). Sequencing was performed on naive CD4+ T cells from blood. CDR3 sequence: CASSQGRGNTEAFF. CDR3 sequence (DNA): TGTGCCAGCAGCCAAGGCAGGGGGAACACTGAAGCTTTCTTT.